Below, 22 T cell receptor beta chains from the same sample are listed, as sequenced in a study of blood T cell repertoires in COVID-19. Clones were read by immunoSEQ multiplex PCR, and TCRdb kept only the in-frame ones, dropping some. The sample lists 210,000 or so clones; 82% were seen once. Sequenced material: peripheral blood. The receptor source for this set is a middle-aged woman with acute or convalescent COVID-19.

A note on this clone: At the DNA level, this CDR3 is encoded by other sequences in the same sample as well. The chain recombines TRBV2 with TRBJ1-1, with D unclear. V was cut by 5 bases and J by 1 base, with 2 bases left in between. The germline V gene has CDR1 SNHLY and CDR2 FYNNEI. This CDR3 is built from 11 residues. In DNA form, the CDR3 reads TGTGCCAGCAGTCAGAACACTGAAGCTTTCTTT. This encodes CASSQNTEAFF.

The V and J genes are TRBV10-3 and TRBJ2-7, with TRBD2 matching over 12 bases. Unmatched junction bases numbered 6, after V lost 2 bases and J lost 1 base. The CDR3 runs to 17 residues. Germline assignment: CDR1 ENHRY and CDR2 SYGVKD. CDR3 in DNA: TGTGCCATCAGTGAGACTAGCGGGAGGTCGCTTTCCTACGAGCAGTACTTC. Residues: CAISETSGRSLSYEQYF.

The chain couples TRBV29-1 to TRBJ1-1; D gene uncertain. Germline CDR1 SQVTM, CDR2 ANQGSEA. The length of the CDR3 is 16 residues. V was cut by 0 bases and J by 6 bases, with 20 bases left in between. For the CDR3, the DNA is TGCAGCGTTGAAGATCCTGCGGGGAGTAGGGCGCCTGAAGCTTTCTTT. Translating gives CSVEDPAGSRAPEAFF.

This rearrangement joins TRBV19 to TRBJ1-6; 10 nucleotides agree with TRBD1. The CDR3 is 16 residues long. The germline CDR1 and CDR2 sequences are LNHDA and SQIVND (reference sequence). V lost 3 bases and J lost 10; bases outside the gene matches: 9. The CDR3 nucleotides are TGTGCCAGTAGTATTGGGTCCGGGACAGGGGACTCACCCCTCCACTTT. Protein: CASSIGSGTGDSPLHF.

The chain links TRBV6-5 to TRBJ2-4; D may be TRBD2 (6 bases). The ends were cut back, 6 bases at V and 1 base at J, with 13 bases in the middle. Per the germline V gene, CDR1 is MNHEY and CDR2 is SVGAGI. The CDR3 totals 15 residues. The CDR3 nucleotides are TGTGCCAGCAGCCCCGGTGCGGGGGCCAAAAACATTCAGTACTTC. It is translated as CASSPGAGAKNIQYF.

This clone showed up just a few times. The chain couples TRBV6-6 to TRBJ2-1; TRBD1 matches 7 bases. This CDR3 spans 15 amino acids. V was clipped by 6 bases and J by 1 base; unmatched bases: 6. Germline assignment: CDR1 MNHNY and CDR2 SVGAGI (reference sequence). The CDR3 here is CASSSRDSSYNEQFF. CDR3 nucleotides: TGTGCCAGCAGCTCCCGGGACAGTTCCTACAATGAGCAGTTCTTC.

V usage is TRBV19 and J usage is TRBJ2-2; 9 bases fit TRBD1. From germline, CDR1 is LNHDA and CDR2 SQIVND (reference sequence). The length of the CDR3 is 15 residues. With V trimmed by 4 bases and J by 6 bases, 6 bases remained unmatched. The CDR3 here is CASSTRTGEAGELFF. CDR3 sequence (DNA): TGTGCCAGTAGTACTCGGACAGGGGAAGCCGGGGAGCTGTTTTTT.

This chain links TRBV7-9 with TRBJ2-3; 8 nucleotides line up with TRBD2. In germline, CDR1 is SEHNR, CDR2 FQNEAQ (reference sequence). V gave up 2 bases and J gave up 2 bases; unmatched junction bases: 9. The CDR3 sequence is 17 residues long. CDR3 coding DNA: TGTGCCAGCAGCTTAAGTGGCGGGAGGACCCACACAGATACGCAGTATTTT. This codes for CASSLSGGRTHTDTQYF.

DNA of the CDR3: TGCGCCAGCAGTCGCGGACTAGCAGGGGCCGGGGAGCTGTTTTTT. It translates to CASSRGLAGAGELFF. This chain links TRBV5-1 with TRBJ2-2, with 8 bases fitting TRBD2. This CDR3 contains 15 residues. CDR1 SGHRS and CDR2 YFSETQ come from the germline V gene. Trimming cost V 5 bases and J 6 bases; bases outside gene matches: 9.

The chain recombines TRBV3-1 (or the pseudogene TRBV3-2) with TRBJ2-7; maybe TRBD2 (6 bases). V dropped 3 bases and J dropped 3 bases, with 12 bases sitting between them. Germline V gene data show CDR1 as LGHDT and CDR2 as YNNKEL (reference sequence). The CDR3 is made up of 14 amino acids. The CDR3 is CASSQRDLNYEQYF. The DNA for the CDR3 is TGTGCCAGCAGCCAGAGGGACTTAAACTACGAGCAGTACTTC.

J is TRBJ2-2 and V is TRBV19, with D possibly TRBD1 on 5 matching bases. CDR3 length: 14 residues. V lost 6 bases to trimming and J lost 5 bases, with 13 bases between them. CDR1 is LNHDA, CDR2 SQIVND, per germline (reference sequence). CDR3 bases: TGTGCCAGTAGACGAGACAGACAGACCGGGGAGCTGTTTTTT. This encodes CASRRDRQTGELFF.

Only one count was recorded for this clone. This chain connects TRBV6-5 to TRBJ1-4, with TRBD1 matching over 9 bases. Germline V CDR1 and CDR2: MNHEY, SVGAGI. The J segment lost 7 bases and the V segment lost 8 bases, leaving 14 bases of the junction unmatched. CDR3 length: 16 residues. The CDR3 protein is CASCLRTGVGGEKLFF. CDR3 in DNA: TGTGCCAGCTGTTTAAGGACAGGGGTGGGGGGTGAAAAACTGTTTTTT.

This chain links TRBV7-2 with TRBJ2-2; no reliable D call. The V gene's germline CDR1 is SGHTA and CDR2 FQGNSA. Trimming stripped 5 bases from V and 5 bases from J, with 6 bases between. The CDR3 runs 12 residues. CDR3 DNA sequence: TGTGCCAGCAGCCACTATACCGGGGAGCTGTTTTTT. As protein: CASSHYTGELFF.

The chain carries TRBV19 and TRBJ2-1; 10 bases align to TRBD2. The CDR3 is 16 residues long. CDR1 is LNHDA and CDR2 is SQIVND in the germline V gene (reference sequence). With V trimmed by 4 bases and J by 9 bases, 12 bases remained unmatched. CDR3 protein: CASSNWDSGRRSEQFF. The DNA of the CDR3 is TGTGCCAGTAGTAATTGGGATAGCGGGAGGAGGAGTGAGCAGTTCTTC.

Regarding this clone: Other nucleotide sequences from this sample produce the same CDR3. The rearrangement uses TRBV5-4 and TRBJ2-2, with TRBD1 identical over 9 bases. V shed 0 bases and J 5 bases; nucleotides not matched to a gene: 2. This CDR3 contains 15 residues. Germline V gene sequence: CDR1 SGHNT, CDR2 YYREEE (reference sequence). The CDR3 nucleotides read TGTGCCAGCAGCTTGGACAGGGGGCGGACCGGGGAGCTGTTTTTT. Translated: CASSLDRGRTGELFF.

The J gene is TRBJ2-7, the V gene TRBV3-1 (or the pseudogene TRBV3-2); 15 bases are a match to TRBD2. The CDR3 is made up of 17 amino acids. The germline V gene encodes CDR1 LGHDT and CDR2 YNNKEL (reference sequence). The ends lost 8 bases at V and 5 bases at J; junction bases unmatched: 13. DNA for the CDR3: TGTGCCAGCCAATTCGGGACTAGCGGGAGGACACTGAACGAGCAGTACTTC. It specifies CASQFGTSGRTLNEQYF.

The genes are TRBV9 and TRBJ1-1; a possible D gene is TRBD1 (5 bases). The CDR3 totals 15 residues. Per germline, CDR1 SGDLS and CDR2 YYNGEE. V lost 0 bases and J 5 bases, leaving 14 bases between the germline ends. The CDR3 is CASSVAGGSWTEAFF. The CDR3 DNA reads TGTGCCAGCAGCGTAGCTGGGGGGTCATGGACTGAAGCTTTCTTT.

The gene calls are TRBV6-5 and TRBJ2-1; TRBD2 matches at 11 bases. This CDR3 spans 16 amino acids. Unmatched junction bases numbered 7, after V lost 2 bases and J lost 7 bases. Looked up from germline, CDR1 is MNHEY and CDR2 is SVGAGI. The CDR3 sequence: CASSYLVAGGQNEQFF. DNA for the CDR3: TGTGCCAGCAGTTACCTAGTAGCGGGGGGGCAAAATGAGCAGTTCTTC.

The chain is built from TRBV18 and TRBJ2-7; 8 positions match TRBD2. Germline lookup yields CDR1 KGHSH and CDR2 LQKENI. Trimming cost V 2 bases and J 7 bases; bases outside gene matches: 13. This CDR3 spans 16 amino acids. The CDR3 region has the DNA TGTGCCAGCTCACCAGGCCGCATAGCGGGGTTTGATGAGCAGTACTTC. Its protein product is CASSPGRIAGFDEQYF.

CDR3 in DNA: TGCAGTGCTAGTCCCCGACAGCATCGCTACGAGCAGTACTTC. It yields the protein CSASPRQHRYEQYF. The chain employs TRBV20-1 and TRBJ2-7, with D possibly TRBD1 on 5 matching bases. Germline lookup yields CDR1 DFQATT and CDR2 SNEGSKA (reference sequence). This CDR3 comprises 14 residues. Trimming removed 3 bases at V and 3 bases at J, with 15 bases between.

V gene TRBV12-5 combines with J gene TRBJ2-2, with D possibly TRBD1 on 6 matching bases. CDR1 LGHNT and CDR2 FRNRAP come from the germline V gene. V dropped 5 bases and J dropped 0 bases, with 10 bases sitting between them. The CDR3 has 15 amino acids. CDR3 region: CASGTGQSNTGELFF. The CDR3 DNA is TGTGCTAGTGGTACGGGACAATCGAACACCGGGGAGCTGTTTTTT.

The genes are TRBV11-2 and TRBJ2-7, with D perhaps matching TRBD2 (7 bases). Per germline, CDR1 SGHAT and CDR2 FQNNGV. The CDR3 spans 13 residues. V was pared by 6 bases and J by 7 bases, with 16 bases between. CDR3 amino acids: CASRKGGMEEQYF. The CDR3 DNA reads TGTGCCAGCAGGAAGGGGGGGATGGAGGAGCAGTACTTC.